The following is a T cell receptor (beta chain) sequence with its context. In its sample, this clone was seen a few times. The antigen it binds to is not known. No per-base quality is available; no much larger clone lies one base away. The immunoSEQ Assay, a bias-controlled multiplex PCR, was used to amplify TCRbeta CDR3 regions from genomic DNA. In the paper's pipeline: The number of nucleated cells in each sample was estimated from the amplification of reference gene primers within the assay. To quantify the absolute abundance of each unique TCRbeta CDR3 rearrangement, sequence reads were collapsed and filtered. For each sample, productive Simpson clonality was calculated as the square root of Simpson's diversity index over productive rearrangements. As stored in TCRdb, this immuneACCESS dataset retains in-frame rearrangements with V and J assigned. A fraction of the clones does not appear; measured against another copy, unresolved V genes explain less than half of the discrepancy, and the remainder lacks a known reason. D and trimming come from the DNA, and the V and J calls and clone size come from that table. This sample is represented by around 300,000 clones; around 82% of them were singletons. Roughly 3% of the sample comes from the top ten.

Whole blood was collected in K2EDTA tubes by collaborating institutions according to the institutions' own protocols. For TCRbeta analysis, collaborators shipped samples as frozen whole blood, isolated PBMCs, or DNA extracted from either of those sample types. This sample was taken from a study of blood T cell repertoires in COVID-19 (dated by TCRdb to about 2020). Context from the whole study: The collaborator samples originated in the United States, Italy and Spain and spanned the acute and convalescent phases of COVID-19. The material from the prospective study consisted of cDNA or gDNA derived from T cells, B-cell-depleted T cells, or PBMCs. The sample metadata nearly always contained a de-identified subject ID, COVID-19 status, age in years and sex. Deeply sampled blood TCRbeta repertoires from subjects exposed to, actively infected with, or recovered from COVID-19 were included in the dataset. The samples were drawn from the first 160 participants of the ongoing ImmuneRACE study and from over a thousand subjects provided by 6 global collaborators. Where available, HLA class I and class II types were obtained from metadata supplied by the sample provider rather than from assay-based typing. The repertoires were released in a freely available public database meant as a resource for research on the immune response to SARS-CoV-2.

What the work shows at the level of the full study, not this receptor alone: Clinical and demographic metadata were provided uncurated, with the amount varying by source and participant.

The cysteine opens and the phenylalanine closes a CDR3 of 15 amino acids. This entry keeps only the CDR3 DNA: 45 bases, framed from base 1. Clipping removes 5 bases from V and 0 bases from J, with 9 as the unmatched junction base count. The germline V gene provides CDR1 SQVTM and CDR2 ANQGSEA. Sequenced material: peripheral blood. The origin of this receptor is a man aged 25 to 40 with active or convalescent COVID-19. This chain joins TRBV29-1 to TRBJ1-2; the junction holds 7 bases that match TRBD1. The CDR3 protein is CSVNQGGNSNYGYTF. At the DNA level, the sequence is TGCAGCGTTAACCAGGGGGGCAACTCTAACTATGGCTACACCTTC.